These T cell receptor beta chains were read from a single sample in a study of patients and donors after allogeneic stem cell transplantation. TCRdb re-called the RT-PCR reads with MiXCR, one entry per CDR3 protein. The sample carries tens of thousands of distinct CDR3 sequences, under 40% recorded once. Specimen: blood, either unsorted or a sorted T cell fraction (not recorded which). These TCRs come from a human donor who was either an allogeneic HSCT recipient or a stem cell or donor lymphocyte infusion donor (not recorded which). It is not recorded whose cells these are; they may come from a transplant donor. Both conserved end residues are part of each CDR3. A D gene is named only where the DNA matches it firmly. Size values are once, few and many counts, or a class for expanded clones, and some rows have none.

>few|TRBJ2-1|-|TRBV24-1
TGTGCCACCAGTGATTTCCGGGATGAGCAGTTCTTC
CATSDFRDEQFF
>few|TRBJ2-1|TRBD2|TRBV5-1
TGCGCCAGCAGCACGGCCGGGACTAGCGGGACCGAGCAGTTCTTC
CASSTAGTSGTEQFF
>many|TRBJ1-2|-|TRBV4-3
TGCGCCAGCAGCCAAGATCGCGGTCATAACTATGGCTACACCTTC
CASSQDRGHNYGYTF
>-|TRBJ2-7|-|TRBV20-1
TGCAGTGCTGGCCGGGACGGAGTCTCCGAGCAGTACTTC
CSAGRDGVSEQYF
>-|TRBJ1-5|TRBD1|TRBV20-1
TGCAGTGCTCAGTGGAGACTAGGACAGGGGAAGAGCAATCAGCCCCAGCATTTT
CSAQWRLGQGKSNQPQHF
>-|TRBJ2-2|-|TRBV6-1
TGTGCCAGCAGCTTTTGGGGGCATGCGAACACCGGGGAGCTGTTTTTT
CASSFWGHANTGELFF
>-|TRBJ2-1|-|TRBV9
TGTGCCAGCAGCGTAGAAACGGGGGCTCGTTTCTTC
CASSVETGARFF
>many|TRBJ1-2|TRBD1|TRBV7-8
TGTGCCAGCAGCTCCCCGGGACAGGGGAACTATGGCTACACCTTC
CASSSPGQGNYGYTF
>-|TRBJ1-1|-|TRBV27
TGTGCCAGCAGTTTAGGAATAGGGACTGAAGCTTTCTTT
CASSLGIGTEAFF
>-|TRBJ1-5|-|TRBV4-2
TGTGCCAGCAGCCAAGATAACGGGGGCGCTCAGCCCCAGCATTTT
CASSQDNGGAQPQHF
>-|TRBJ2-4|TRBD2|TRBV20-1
TGCAGTGCTAGTCCGGCTAGCGGGAGGGTAGTAGCCAAAAACATTCAGTACTTC
CSASPASGRVVAKNIQYF
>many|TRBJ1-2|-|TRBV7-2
TGTGCCAGCAGCTTGGTCTACAGGGTCGGCTATGGCTACACCTTC
CASSLVYRVGYGYTF
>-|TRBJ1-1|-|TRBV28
TGTGCCAGCAGTAAGGAAAGCCCCTTGAACACTGAAGCTTTCTTT
CASSKESPLNTEAFF
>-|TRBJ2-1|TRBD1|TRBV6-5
TGTGCCAGCAGTTCTCTCGACAGGGGGACGGAGTTCTTC
CASSSLDRGTEFF
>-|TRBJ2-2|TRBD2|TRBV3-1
TGTGCCAGCAGCCAACTCGGGAGGAGAGCCGGGGAGCTGTTTTTT
CASSQLGRRAGELFF
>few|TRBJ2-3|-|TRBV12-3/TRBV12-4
TGTGCCAGCAGTTTAGATCAGGGTCCAGATACGCAGTATTTT
CASSLDQGPDTQYF
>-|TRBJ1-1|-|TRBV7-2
TGTGCCAGCAGCTTAGTACTAGGCCTGAACACTGAAGCTTTCTTT
CASSLVLGLNTEAFF
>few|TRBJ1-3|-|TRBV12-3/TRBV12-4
TGTGCCAGCAGTTTCACAGGGAGGTGGAATCCGGAATCTGGAAACACCATATATTTT
CASSFTGRWNPESGNTIYF
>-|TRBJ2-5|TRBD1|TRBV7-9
TGTGCCAGCAGCTTAGGGACAGGGACCTTTCGGGAGACCCAGTACTTC
CASSLGTGTFRETQYF
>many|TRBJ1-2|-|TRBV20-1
TGCAGCACCGGGCCCTATACTACAACTAACTATGGCTACACCTTC
CSTGPYTTTNYGYTF
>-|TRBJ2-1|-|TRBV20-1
TGCAGTGCTCCCAGGGCTAGTTACTACAATGAGCAGTTCTTC
CSAPRASYYNEQFF
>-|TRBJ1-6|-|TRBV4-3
TGCGCCAGCAGCCAAGACAGGTTTTATAATTCACCCCTCCACTTT
CASSQDRFYNSPLHF
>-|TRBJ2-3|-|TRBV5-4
TGTGCCAGCAGCTTGCTCTGGCCGGGGACTAGCACAGATACGCAGTATTTT
CASSLLWPGTSTDTQYF
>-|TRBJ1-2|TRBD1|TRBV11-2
TGTGCCAGCAGCTTGCGCCCGGGACAGGGCCCCTATGGCTACACCTTC
CASSLRPGQGPYGYTF
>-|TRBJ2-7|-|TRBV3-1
TGTGCCAGCTCTCCTAGGGATGGGAACTACGAGCAGTACTTC
CASSPRDGNYEQYF
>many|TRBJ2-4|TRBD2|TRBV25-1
TGTGCCAGCAGGGCTGGGAGGGGCGCGGACATTCAGTACTTC
CASRAGRGADIQYF
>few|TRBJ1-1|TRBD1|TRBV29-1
TGCAGCCAAAGACAGGGGATGAACACTGAAGCTTTCTTT
CSQRQGMNTEAFF
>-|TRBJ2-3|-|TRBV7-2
TGTGCCAGCAGCTTAGGCGTAGGGGGAGCAGACACAGATACGCAGTATTTT
CASSLGVGGADTDTQYF
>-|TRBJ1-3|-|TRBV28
TGTGCCAGCAGTCCCCGACAGGCAAAGGGAAACACCATATATTTT
CASSPRQAKGNTIYF
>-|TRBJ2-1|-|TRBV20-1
TGCAGTGCTAGCCAAGTCCCTCAACAGTTCTTC
CSASQVPQQFF
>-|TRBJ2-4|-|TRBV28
TGTGCCAGCAGTTTTCTCCCCGGGAGAGTAGCCAAAAACATTCAGTACTTC
CASSFLPGRVAKNIQYF
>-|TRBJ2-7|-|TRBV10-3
TGTGCCATCAGTGAGCAGGGCTCCTACGAGCAGTACTTC
CAISEQGSYEQYF
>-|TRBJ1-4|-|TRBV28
TGTGCCAGCAGTGAGAATGAAAAACTGTTTTTT
CASSENEKLFF